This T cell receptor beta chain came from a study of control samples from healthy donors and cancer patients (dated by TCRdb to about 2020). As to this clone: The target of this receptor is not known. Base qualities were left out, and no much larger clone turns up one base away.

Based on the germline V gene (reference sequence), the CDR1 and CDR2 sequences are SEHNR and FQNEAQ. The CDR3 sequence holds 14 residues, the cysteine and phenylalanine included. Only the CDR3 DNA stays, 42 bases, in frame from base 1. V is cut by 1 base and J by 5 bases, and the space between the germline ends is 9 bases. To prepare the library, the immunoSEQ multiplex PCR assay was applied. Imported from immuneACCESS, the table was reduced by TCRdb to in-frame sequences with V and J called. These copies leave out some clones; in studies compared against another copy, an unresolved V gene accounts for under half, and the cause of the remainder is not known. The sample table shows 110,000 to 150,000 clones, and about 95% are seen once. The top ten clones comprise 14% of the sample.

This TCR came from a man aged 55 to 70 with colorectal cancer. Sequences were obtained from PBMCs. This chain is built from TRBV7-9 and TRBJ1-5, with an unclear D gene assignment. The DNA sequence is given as TGTGCCAGCAGCTTAGTTGGTGAGGATCAGCCCCAGCATTTT. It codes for CASSLVGEDQPQHF.